The 22 T cell receptor beta chains presented below share a single source sample, sequenced in a study of cytomegalovirus exposure and HLA in healthy donors. PCR primers comprised 60 Vbeta and 13 Jbeta primers. TCRdb's table, derived via immunoSEQ multiplex PCR, lists solely in-frame clones and lacks some. The sample consists of 150,000 to 180,000 clones, about 74% of them appearing once. Input material: PBMCs. The receptors were gathered from a woman between 40 and 55 years old in good health and CMV-seronegative.

This sequence joins TRBV5-1 and TRBJ2-7; TRBD2 agrees at 7 bases. This CDR3 contains 13 residues. Germline CDR1 is SGHRS and CDR2 is YFSETQ. With 4 bases clipped from V and 3 bases from J, the junction kept 4 bases outside the gene matches. CDR3: CASSREGYYEQYF. As DNA, the CDR3 is TGCGCCAGCAGCAGGGAGGGCTACTACGAGCAGTACTTC.

V usage is TRBV28 and J usage is TRBJ1-1; perhaps TRBD1 as D (5 bases). Between the trimmed V and J ends, which lost 7 bases and 2 bases, there was a span of 11 bases. CDR1 and CDR2 from the germline V gene are MDHEN and SYDVKM. The CDR3 is 13 residues long. CDR3 DNA: TGTGCCAGCACACTGACAGCTAACACTGAAGCTTTCTTT. This codes for CASTLTANTEAFF.

Regarding this clone: The same CDR3 is also encoded by other DNA sequences in this sample. J is TRBJ2-2 and V is TRBV6-4, with D perhaps matching TRBD1 (6 bases). Looked up from germline, CDR1 is MRHNA and CDR2 is SNTAGT. Trimming removed 4 bases from V and 3 bases from J, with 6 bases in between. CDR3 length: 13 amino acids. CDR3 DNA sequence: TGTGCCAGCAGTGCAGGGGACACCGGGGAGCTGTTTTTT. It codes for CASSAGDTGELFF.

This clone was seen a handful of times. This chain joins TRBV2 and TRBJ2-2; 7 bases align to TRBD2. The CDR3 has 14 residues. Unmatched junction bases numbered 3, after V lost 7 bases and J lost 1 base. Germline lookup yields CDR1 SNHLY and CDR2 FYNNEI. CDR3 bases: TGTGCCAGCAAAACGGGGGGGAACACCGGGGAGCTGTTTTTT. This encodes CASKTGGNTGELFF.

The CDR3 reads CASSLGRRETQYF. The CDR3 DNA reads TGTGCCAGCAGTTTAGGGCGGAGGGAGACCCAGTACTTC. This chain uses TRBV27 with TRBJ2-5; weak D call: TRBD2 (5 bases). CDR3 length: 13 residues. Germline V gene data show CDR1 as MNHEY and CDR2 as SMNVEV (reference sequence). With 2 bases removed from V and 5 bases from J, the gap between germline ends came to 9 bases.

CDR3 loop: CASSLSTPGDTEAFF. In DNA, the CDR3 is TGCGCCAGCAGCTTGTCAACGCCGGGGGACACTGAAGCTTTCTTT. This chain uses TRBV5-1 with TRBJ1-1, with D maybe TRBD1 (5 bases). CDR3 length equals 15 residues. Germline V CDR1 and CDR2: SGHRS, YFSETQ. V lost 1 base and J lost 3, with 13 bases in between.

As DNA, the CDR3 is TGTGCCAGCAGCTTACGGGGTACAGTGAACACTGAAGCTTTCTTT. As protein: CASSLRGTVNTEAFF. The V gene is TRBV11-2, the J gene TRBJ1-1; no definite D call. The CDR3 length is 15 residues. The V end lost 2 bases, the J end lost 0 bases, and 10 bases lay between the germline ends. Germline V gene sequence: CDR1 SGHAT, CDR2 FQNNGV.

This chain uses TRBV19 with TRBJ2-3; 7 nucleotides line up with TRBD1. The CDR3 runs 14 residues. Per germline, CDR1 LNHDA and CDR2 SQIVND (reference sequence). V trimming: 3 bases; J trimming: 10 bases; junction bases outside the gene matches: 10. The CDR3 loop reads CASSIEGAGVAQYF. The CDR3, as DNA: TGTGCCAGTAGTATCGAGGGGGCAGGGGTAGCGCAGTATTTT.

The chain joins TRBV7-8 to TRBJ2-3; 8 nucleotides align to TRBD2. This CDR3 comprises 16 residues. Germline-derived CDR1 and CDR2 are SGHVS and FQNEAQ. Unmatched junction bases numbered 5, after V lost 1 base and J lost 2 bases. The CDR3 reads CASSLVSGSTTDTQYF. CDR3 nucleotide sequence: TGTGCCAGCAGCTTAGTGAGCGGGAGTACCACAGATACGCAGTATTTT.

The chain is built from TRBV5-8 and TRBJ2-3; the D is unclear. The CDR3 loop spans 12 amino acids. The V gene lost 1 base and the J gene lost 3 bases, with 3 bases spanning the gap. Germline V gives CDR1 SGHTS, CDR2 YDEGEE. The chain's CDR3 is CASSLRTDTQYF. The CDR3 DNA follows: TGTGCCAGCAGCTTGCGGACAGATACGCAGTATTTT.

CDR3 DNA sequence: TGTGCCAGCAGCTTAGGACGGACTAGCGCCCGTTTCACCGGGGAGCTGTTTTTT. It yields the protein CASSLGRTSARFTGELFF. The rearrangement uses TRBV5-8 and TRBJ2-2, with 9 bases matching TRBD2. Germline values: CDR1 SGHTS, CDR2 YDEGEE. The CDR3 covers 18 residues. V was pared by 2 bases and J by 4 bases, with 12 bases of the junction left unmatched. Filled out from reference TRBV5-8 and TRBJ2-2, the complete variable domain reads EAGVTQSPTHLIKTRGQQATLRCSPISGHTSVYWYQQALGLGLQFLLWYDEGEERNRGNFPPRFSGRQFPNYSSELNVNALELEDSALYLCASSLGRTSARFTGELFFGEGSRLTVL.

CDR3 residues: CAWSPTGGSQPQHF. CDR3 DNA sequence: TGTGCCTGGAGCCCGACAGGGGGGAGTCAGCCCCAGCATTTT. The gene calls are TRBV30 and TRBJ1-5, with TRBD1 identical over 9 bases. Germline loops: CDR1 GTSNPN, CDR2 SVGIG (reference sequence). The length of the CDR3 is 14 residues. The V segment lost 3 bases and the J segment 6 bases; nucleotides outside the gene matches: 6.

The chain recombines TRBV27 with TRBJ2-1; D gene uncertain. Trimming took 4 bases from V and 4 from J, leaving 8 bases between them. CDR1 is MNHEY, CDR2 SMNVEV, per germline (reference sequence). The CDR3 is 13 residues long. The CDR3 spells CASSSNMYNEQFF. The CDR3 DNA is TGTGCCAGCAGTTCGAACATGTACAATGAGCAGTTCTTC.

This clone came up a few times. The chain joins TRBV20-1 to TRBJ2-1; maybe TRBD2 (5 bases). The germline CDR1 and CDR2 sequences are DFQATT and SNEGSKA (reference sequence). The CDR3 extends over 10 amino acids. Trimming cost V 3 bases and J 8 bases, with 5 bases left between them. The CDR3 DNA reads TGCAGTGCTAGTAGCGATGAGCAGTTCTTC. Translation gives CSASSDEQFF.

This clone was seen a few times. In the same sample, other DNA sequences code for this CDR3. The CDR3 nucleotides are TGCGCCAGCAGCTTGGCCGGGACAGGAGGGGGCTACACCTTC. As protein: CASSLAGTGGGYTF. The chain uses TRBV5-1 and TRBJ1-2; 8 bases fit TRBD1. The V segment lost 0 bases and the J segment 8 bases; nucleotides outside the gene matches: 6. Looked up from germline, CDR1 is SGHRS and CDR2 is YFSETQ. The CDR3 loop spans 14 amino acids.

CDR3 amino acids: CASSEALPGGMLAFF. The DNA of the CDR3 is TGTGCCAGCAGTGAAGCGCTTCCGGGAGGTATGCTGGCTTTCTTT. The chain recombines TRBV6-1 with TRBJ1-1; D is undetermined. V gave up 0 bases and J gave up 11 bases, with 19 bases separating them. The germline gives CDR1 MNHNS, CDR2 SASEGT. The CDR3 loop spans 15 amino acids.

This chain uses TRBV28 with TRBJ2-3; 10 nucleotides agree with TRBD2. Germline CDR1 reads MDHEN; CDR2 reads SYDVKM. CDR3 length: 16 amino acids. Trimming removed 4 bases from V and 3 bases from J; junction bases left unmatched: 7. The CDR3 nucleotides read TGTGCCAGCAGTTCCACGCCGGGACTAGCGACAGATACGCAGTATTTT. Translating it yields CASSSTPGLATDTQYF.

In its sample, this clone was seen once. The chain couples TRBV5-4 to TRBJ1-6; 8 bases are a match to TRBD1. Per the germline V gene, CDR1 is SGHNT and CDR2 is YYREEE (reference sequence). The CDR3 totals 15 residues. V shed 0 bases, J shed 8 bases, and the junction held 4 bases outside the gene matches. The CDR3 loop reads CASSLEGTGYSPLHF. Written as DNA, the CDR3 is TGTGCCAGCAGCTTGGAGGGGACAGGTTATTCACCCCTCCACTTT.

The genes are TRBV4-2 and TRBJ1-1, with D possibly being TRBD1 (6 bases). Trimming removed 0 bases at V and 7 bases at J, with 18 bases between. The germline V gene has CDR1 LGHNA and CDR2 YNFKEQ. The length of the CDR3 is 16 residues. The CDR3 sequence: CASSQDHRGGLGEAFF. As DNA, the CDR3 is TGTGCCAGCAGCCAAGATCATCGGGGGGGGCTGGGTGAAGCTTTCTTT.

This rearrangement joins TRBV18 to TRBJ1-1; tentative D call: TRBD1 (5 bases). The germline CDR1 and CDR2 sequences are KGHSH and LQKENI. V was trimmed by 5 bases and J by 0 bases, leaving 22 bases between them. CDR3 length: 18 residues. CDR3 amino acids: CASSIRAGGTVMNTEAFF. CDR3 nucleotides: TGTGCCAGCTCAATCAGAGCGGGGGGGACGGTCATGAACACTGAAGCTTTCTTT. The full variable domain, with the rest looked up from reference TRBV18 and TRBJ1-1, is NAGVMQNPRHLVRRRGQEARLRCSPMKGHSHVYWYRQLPEEGLKFMVYLQKENIIDESGMPKERFSAEFPKEGPSILRIQQVVRGDSAAYFCASSIRAGGTVMNTEAFFGQGTRLTVV.

The rearrangement links TRBV6-6 to TRBJ2-7; 8 bases map to TRBD2. Germline CDR1 reads MNHNY; CDR2 reads SVGAGI (reference sequence). Unmatched junction bases numbered 4, after V lost 0 bases and J lost 6 bases. The length of the CDR3 is 14 residues. CDR3 loop: CASSYSLAGGEQYF. DNA of the CDR3: TGTGCCAGCAGTTACTCCCTGGCGGGAGGCGAGCAGTACTTC.

This chain connects TRBV29-1 to TRBJ1-2; D possibly corresponds to TRBD1 (6 bases). CDR1 is SQVTM and CDR2 is ANQGSEA in the germline V gene. Trimming removed 4 bases from V and 4 bases from J, with 10 bases in between. CDR3 size: 12 residues. CDR3 loop: CSVAGGVYGYTF. The CDR3 DNA is TGCAGCGTTGCGGGGGGCGTCTATGGCTACACCTTC.